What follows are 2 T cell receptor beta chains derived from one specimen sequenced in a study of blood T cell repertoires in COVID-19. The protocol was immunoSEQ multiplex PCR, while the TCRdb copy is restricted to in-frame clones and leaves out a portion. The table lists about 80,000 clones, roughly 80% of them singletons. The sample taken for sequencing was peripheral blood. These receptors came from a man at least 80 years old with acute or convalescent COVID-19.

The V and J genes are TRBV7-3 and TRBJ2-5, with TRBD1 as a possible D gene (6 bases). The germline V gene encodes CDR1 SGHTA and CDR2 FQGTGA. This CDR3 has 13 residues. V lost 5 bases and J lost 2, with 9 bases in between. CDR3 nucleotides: TGTGCCAGCAGCGCCGACAGGCAAGAGACCCAGTACTTC. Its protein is CASSADRQETQYF.

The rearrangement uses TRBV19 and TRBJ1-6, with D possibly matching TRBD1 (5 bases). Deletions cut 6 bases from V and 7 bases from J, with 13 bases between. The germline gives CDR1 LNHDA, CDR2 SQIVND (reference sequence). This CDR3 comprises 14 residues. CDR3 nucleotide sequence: TGTGCCAGTAGAGCAGGGATTGTAAATTCACCCCTCCACTTT. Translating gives CASRAGIVNSPLHF.